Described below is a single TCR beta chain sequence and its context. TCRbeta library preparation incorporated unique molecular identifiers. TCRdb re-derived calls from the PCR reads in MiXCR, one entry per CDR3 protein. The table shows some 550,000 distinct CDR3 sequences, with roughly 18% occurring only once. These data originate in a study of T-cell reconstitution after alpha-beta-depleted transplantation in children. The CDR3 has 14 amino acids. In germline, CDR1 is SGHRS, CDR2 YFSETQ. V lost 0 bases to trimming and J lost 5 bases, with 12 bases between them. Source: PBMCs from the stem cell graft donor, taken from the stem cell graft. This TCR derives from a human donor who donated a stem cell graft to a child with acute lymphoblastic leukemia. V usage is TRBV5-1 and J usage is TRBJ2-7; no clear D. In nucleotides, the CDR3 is TGCGCCAGCAGCTTGGAAAGGAGTAGCAACGAGCAGTACTTC. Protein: CASSLERSSNEQYF. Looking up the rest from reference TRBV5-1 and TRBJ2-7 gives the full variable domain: KAGVTQTPRYLIKTRGQQVTLSCSPISGHRSVSWYQQTPGQGLQFLFEYFSETQRNKGNFPGRFSGRQFSNSRSEMNVSTLELGDSALYLCASSLERSSNEQYFGPGTRLTVT.